This T cell receptor beta chain was recorded in a study of neurological immune-mediated disorders. CDR3 size: 17 residues. Germline V gives CDR1 SGDLS, CDR2 YYNGEE. The V end lost 0 bases, the J end lost 9 bases, and 19 bases lay between the germline ends. As for the cDNA, it was generated by 5'RACE with 10-nucleotide random UMIs. Over 200 million TCR-beta sequences from 15-18 subjects came from every sequencing run. Via MiXCR, TCRdb re-called the 5' RACE reads, giving one row per CDR3 protein. The top ten clones hold about 2.9% of a sample with 80,000 to 95,000 distinct CDR3 sequences, around 3.5% of them seen once. With respect to this clonotype: Its antigen is not known.

Study-level results: Patients with HTLV-1-associated myelopathy showed the most TCR clonal expansion. Those with multiple sclerosis showed the least, falling below healthy controls. TCR-beta repertoires seemed private in all groups, with no expanded CDR3 amino acid sequences shared.

The chain uses TRBV9 and TRBJ1-6; D might be TRBD1 (5 bases). Sequencing was performed on PBMCs. This clonotype was obtained from a woman aged 50 to 60 with multiple sclerosis. CDR3 in amino acids: CASSVDLYQGAGSPLHF. As DNA, the CDR3 is TGTGCCAGCAGCGTAGATCTATATCAAGGGGCAGGTTCACCCCTCCACTTT.